This T cell receptor (beta chain) was sequenced during a study of T cells in Graves' hyperthyroidism and ophthalmopathy. Study results and caveats: Stable hyperthyroidism was separated from ophthalmopathy by a model based on 13 V-J features.

The CDR3 consists of 15 residues. CDR1 and CDR2 (germline): MNHEY, SVGEGT. As regards this clonotype: Its antigen is still unknown. A much larger clone lies a single base off, so this may be a read error.

Uncontrolled infection, other autoimmune disease, pregnancy and lactation each barred patients from inclusion. TCR beta CDR3 sequences were amplified from RNA transcripts. A first-round RT-PCR of the TCR CDR3 used the HTBI primer set. TCRdb itself ran the multiplex PCR reads through MiXCR, one entry per CDR3 protein. The repertoire consists of approximately 640,000 distinct CDR3 sequences, with 17% occurring once and the leading ten covering 15% to 19%. What was sequenced was blood. This sequence joins TRBV6-2 or TRBV6-3 and TRBJ2-2, with D possibly matching TRBD1 (5 bases). The sequence was collected from a man aged 50-60 years with Graves' hyperthyroidism. CDR3 residues: CARSYSRANTGELFF. The CDR3 DNA reads as TGTGCCCGCAGTTACAGCAGGGCGAACACCGGGGAGCTGTTTTTT.